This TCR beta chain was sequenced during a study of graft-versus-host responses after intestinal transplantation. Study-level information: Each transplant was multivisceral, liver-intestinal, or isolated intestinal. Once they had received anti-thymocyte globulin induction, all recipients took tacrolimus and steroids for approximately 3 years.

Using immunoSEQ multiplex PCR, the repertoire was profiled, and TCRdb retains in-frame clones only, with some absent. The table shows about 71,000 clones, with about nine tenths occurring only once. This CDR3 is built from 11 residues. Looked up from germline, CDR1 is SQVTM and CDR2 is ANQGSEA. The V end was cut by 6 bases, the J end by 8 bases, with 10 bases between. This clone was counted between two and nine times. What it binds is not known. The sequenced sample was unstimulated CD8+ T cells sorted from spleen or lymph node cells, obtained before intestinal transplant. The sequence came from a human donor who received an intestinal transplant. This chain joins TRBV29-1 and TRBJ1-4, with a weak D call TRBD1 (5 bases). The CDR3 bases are TGCAGCGTACAGGAAACAGAAAAACTGTTTTTT. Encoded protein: CSVQETEKLFF.